This T cell receptor (beta chain) is drawn from a study of blood T cell repertoires in COVID-19 (dated by TCRdb to about 2020). About the study as a whole: Samples covering the acute and convalescent phases of COVID-19 were provided by collaborators in the United States, Italy and Spain. The dataset comprised deeply sampled blood TCRbeta repertoires from subjects exposed to, actively infected with, or recovered from COVID-19. Where available, HLA class I and class II types were obtained from metadata supplied by the sample provider rather than from assay-based typing. The repertoires were released in a freely available public database meant as a resource for research on the immune response to SARS-CoV-2. The samples were drawn from two sources: the first 160 participants of the ongoing ImmuneRACE study, and 1,000 to 1,500 subjects contributed by 6 global collaborators. Sample metadata almost always included a de-identified subject ID, COVID-19 status, age in years and sex. The prospective study material was composed of cDNA or gDNA derived from T cells, B-cell-depleted T cells, or PBMCs. Findings and caveats that apply to the study as a whole: The amount of clinical and demographic metadata varied by source and participant and was provided uncurated.

V lost 4 bases and J lost 7 bases; the stretch between them is 19 bases long. The CDR3, from cysteine to phenylalanine, totals 16 residues. The DNA shown is the 48-base CDR3, in frame from base 1. Sequences SEHNR (CDR1) and FQNEAQ (CDR2) are obtained from the germline V gene (reference sequence). In Seattle, one collaborating source enrolled patients while the infection was active and tracked those patients longitudinally over the course of disease. Each collaborating institution followed its own protocols to collect whole blood in K2EDTA tubes. For TCRbeta analysis, collaborators shipped samples in one of three forms: frozen whole blood, isolated PBMCs, or DNA extracted from either of those sample types. The immunoSEQ Assay, a bias-controlled multiplex PCR, was used to amplify TCRbeta CDR3 regions from genomic DNA. The authors' pipeline ran thus. Nucleated cell counts per sample were estimated from amplification of reference gene primers within the assay. Sequence reads were collapsed and filtered to measure the absolute abundance of every unique TCRbeta CDR3 rearrangement. For each sample, productive Simpson clonality was calculated by taking the square root of Simpson's diversity index across productive rearrangements. This is the immuneACCESS table as TCRdb keeps it, with only in-frame sequences that have V and J called. A part of the clones is gone; compared with another copy, unresolved V genes explain less than half, and the rest is unexplained. The V and J calls and the clone size are those of that table, but D and trimming were determined from the DNA. This sample is represented by roughly 200,000 clones; 84% of them were singletons. Together, the top ten hold about 11% of the sample.

As for this clone: Its antigen target is currently unknown. No qualities accompany the bases; no much larger clone lies one base away.

The sequence joins TRBV7-9 to TRBJ1-4, with the D gene call left open. The sample comprised peripheral blood. The source is a woman of 80 years or more with COVID-19, enrolled during active disease. This receptor carries the CDR3 CASSSIWAPYSEKLFF. The DNA reads TGTGCCAGCAGCTCTATTTGGGCCCCATACAGTGAAAAACTGTTTTTT. The CDR3, completed at both ends by the reference TRBV7-9 and TRBJ1-4 genes, gives the full variable domain DTGVSQNPRHKITKRGQNVTFRCDPISEHNRLYWYRQTLGQGPEFLTYFQNEAQLEKSRLLSDRFSAERPKGSFSTLEIQRTEQGDSAMYLCASSSIWAPYSEKLFFGSGTQLSVL.